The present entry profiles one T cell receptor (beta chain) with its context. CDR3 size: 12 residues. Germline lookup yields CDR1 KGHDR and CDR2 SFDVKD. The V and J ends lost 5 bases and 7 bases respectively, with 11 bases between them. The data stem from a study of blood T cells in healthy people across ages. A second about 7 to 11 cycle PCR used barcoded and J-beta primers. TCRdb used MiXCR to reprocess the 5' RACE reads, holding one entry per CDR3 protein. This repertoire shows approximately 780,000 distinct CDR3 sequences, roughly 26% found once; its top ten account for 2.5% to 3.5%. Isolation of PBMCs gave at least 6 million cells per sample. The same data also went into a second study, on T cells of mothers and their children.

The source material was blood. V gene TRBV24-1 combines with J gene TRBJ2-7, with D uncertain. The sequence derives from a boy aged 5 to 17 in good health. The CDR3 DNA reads TGTGCCACCAGTGTGGCTCTATTGGAGCAGTACTTC. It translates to CATSVALLEQYF.